The clone carrying this T cell receptor (beta chain) was detected a few times. The isolated RNA, all of it, was reverse transcribed, so expressed TCRB transcripts were what got sequenced. Using immunoSEQ multiplex PCR, the repertoire was profiled, and TCRdb retains in-frame clones only, with some absent. The data hold some 300,000 clones, with approximately 8.1% observed a single time. The sample originates from a study of beta chain features in type 1 diabetes. V lost 3 bases and J 2 bases, leaving 12 bases between the germline ends. The length of the CDR3 is 15 residues. In germline, CDR1 is SGHRS, CDR2 YFSETQ.

This TCR came from a woman under 30 in good health. The chain links TRBV5-1 to TRBJ2-1; D tentatively fits TRBD1 or TRBD2 (5 bases each). Input material: central memory CD4+ T cells from blood. The CDR3: CASSWGRVTYNEQFF. The CDR3 DNA is TGCGCCAGCAGCTGGGGACGGGTAACCTACAATGAGCAGTTCTTC.